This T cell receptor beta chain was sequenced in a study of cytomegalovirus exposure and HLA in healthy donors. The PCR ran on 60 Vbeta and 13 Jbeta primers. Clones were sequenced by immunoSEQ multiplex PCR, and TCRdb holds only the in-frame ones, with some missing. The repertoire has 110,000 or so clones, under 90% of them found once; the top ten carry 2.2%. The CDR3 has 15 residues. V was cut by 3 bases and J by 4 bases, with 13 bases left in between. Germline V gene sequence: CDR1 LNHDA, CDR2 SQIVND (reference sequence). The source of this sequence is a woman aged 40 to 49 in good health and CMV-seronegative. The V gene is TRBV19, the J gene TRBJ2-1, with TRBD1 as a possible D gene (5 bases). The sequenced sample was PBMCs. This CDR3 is CASSMMSQGYNEQFF. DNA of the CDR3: TGTGCCAGTAGTATGATGTCCCAGGGTTACAATGAGCAGTTCTTC.